This TCR beta chain was retrieved from a study of blood T cell repertoires in COVID-19. Study at large: Acute and convalescent COVID-19 samples came from the United States, Italy and Spain. Sources were T cells, B-cell-depleted T cells, or PBMCs; the material itself was cDNA or gDNA.

Germline CDR1 MNHEY, CDR2 SMNVEV (reference sequence). Losses at the gene ends were 1 base for V and 8 bases for J; bases not matched to a gene: 16. The CDR3 has 18 residues. Original processing notes: It was from reference gene primer amplification that nucleated cell counts were estimated. Assay: immunoSEQ multiplex PCR; the TCRdb copy retains only in-frame clones and omits some. That table is the source of V, J and clone size, and D and trimming were worked out from the DNA. This table holds about 140,000 clones, 60% to 80% found once. The sequence was obtained from a man aged 50 to 60 with active or convalescent COVID-19. The chain joins TRBV27 to TRBJ2-1; 8 bases are a match to TRBD2. Sequencing was done on a sample of peripheral blood. This chain's CDR3 is CASSLWQGRTSGQDEQFF. The CDR3 DNA follows: TGTGCCAGCAGTTTATGGCAGGGAAGAACTAGCGGTCAGGATGAGCAGTTCTTC.